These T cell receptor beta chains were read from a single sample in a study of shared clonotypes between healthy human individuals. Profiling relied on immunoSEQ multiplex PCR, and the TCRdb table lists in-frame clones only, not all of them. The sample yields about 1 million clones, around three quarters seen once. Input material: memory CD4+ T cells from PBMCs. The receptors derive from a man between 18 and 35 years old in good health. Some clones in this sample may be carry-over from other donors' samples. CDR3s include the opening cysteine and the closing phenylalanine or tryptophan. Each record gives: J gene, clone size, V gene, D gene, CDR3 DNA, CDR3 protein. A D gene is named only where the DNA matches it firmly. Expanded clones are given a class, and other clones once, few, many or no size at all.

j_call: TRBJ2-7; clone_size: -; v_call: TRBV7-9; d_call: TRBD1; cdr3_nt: TGTGCCAGCAGCGCTCAAAGCCCCCGGACAGGTTGGGAATTCCTCGAGCAGTACTTC; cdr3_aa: CASSAQSPRTGWEFLEQYF
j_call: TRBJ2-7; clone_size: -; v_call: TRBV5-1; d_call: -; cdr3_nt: TGCGCCAGCAGCTTGGCCGGGGTCAGCTACGAGCAGTACTTC; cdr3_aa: CASSLAGVSYEQYF
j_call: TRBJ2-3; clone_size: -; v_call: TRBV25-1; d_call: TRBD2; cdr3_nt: TGTGCCAGCAGTGCCCATTTAGCGCGGGAGAACACAGATACGCAGTATTTT; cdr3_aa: CASSAHLARENTDTQYF
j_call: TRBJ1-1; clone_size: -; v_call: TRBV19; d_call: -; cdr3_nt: TGTGCCAGTAGTATTTCCAGGGTGTATACTGAAGCTTTCTTT; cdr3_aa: CASSISRVYTEAFF
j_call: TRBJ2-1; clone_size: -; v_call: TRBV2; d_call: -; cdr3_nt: TGTGCCAGCTTGGCGGGGCACAATGAGCAGTTCTTC; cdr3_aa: CASLAGHNEQFF
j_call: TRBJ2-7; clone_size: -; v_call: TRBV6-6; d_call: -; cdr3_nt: TGTGCCAGCAGTTACTTTGAGGACGGAACCTACGAGCAGTACTTC; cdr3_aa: CASSYFEDGTYEQYF
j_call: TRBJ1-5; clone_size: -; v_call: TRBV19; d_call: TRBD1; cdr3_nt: TGTGCCAGTAGGGGACAGCTCAATCAGCCCCAGCATTTT; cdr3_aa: CASRGQLNQPQHF
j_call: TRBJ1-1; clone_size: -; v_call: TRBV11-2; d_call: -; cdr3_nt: TGTGCCAGCAGCCCCCGGCACAGAACGAACACTGAAGCTTTCTTT; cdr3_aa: CASSPRHRTNTEAFF
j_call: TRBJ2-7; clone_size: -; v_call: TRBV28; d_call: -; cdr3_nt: TGTGCCAGCAGTTTATTATCAGGAGGGCAGTACTTC; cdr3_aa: CASSLLSGGQYF
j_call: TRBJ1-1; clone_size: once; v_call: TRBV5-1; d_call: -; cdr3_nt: TGCGCCAGCAGCTTGGGGGGAAGACCTGAAGCTTTCTTT; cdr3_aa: CASSLGGRPEAFF
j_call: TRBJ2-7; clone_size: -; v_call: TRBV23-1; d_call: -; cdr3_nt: TGCGCCAGCACCCACCCGATACTAGGCAGGGCTCACGAGCAGTACTTC; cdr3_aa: CASTHPILGRAHEQYF
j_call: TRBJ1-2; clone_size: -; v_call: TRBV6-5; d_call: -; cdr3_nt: TGTGCCAGCAGTTACGGGCTGGGTAGGGGCCATGGCTACACCTTC; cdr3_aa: CASSYGLGRGHGYTF
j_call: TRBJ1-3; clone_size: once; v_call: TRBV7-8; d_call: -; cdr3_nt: TGTGCCAGCAGCCTTACAGGGACTGGAAACACCATATATTTT; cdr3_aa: CASSLTGTGNTIYF
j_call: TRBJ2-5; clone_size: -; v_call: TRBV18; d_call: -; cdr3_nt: TGTGCCAGCTCAGTGGGAGTAGAGACCCAGTACTTC; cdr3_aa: CASSVGVETQYF
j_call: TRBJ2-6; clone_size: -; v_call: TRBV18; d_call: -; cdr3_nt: TGTGCCAGCTCACCCCTGGGACCTAACTCTGGGGCCAACGTCCTGACTTTC; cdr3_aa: CASSPLGPNSGANVLTF
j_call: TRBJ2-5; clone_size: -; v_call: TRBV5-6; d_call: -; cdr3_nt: TGTGCCAGCAGCTTCTGGGGTACAGAGACCCAGTACTTC; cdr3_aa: CASSFWGTETQYF
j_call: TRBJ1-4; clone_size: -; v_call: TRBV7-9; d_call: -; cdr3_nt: TGTGCCAGCAGTCGTTTACCGGGCCTTGGGTTAGGAAAACTGTTTTTT; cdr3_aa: CASSRLPGLGLGKLFF
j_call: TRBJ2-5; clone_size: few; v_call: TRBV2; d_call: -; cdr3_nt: TGTGCCAGCAGCGTGAGCGGCAGTCCGGCCGAGACCCAGTACTTC; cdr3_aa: CASSVSGSPAETQYF
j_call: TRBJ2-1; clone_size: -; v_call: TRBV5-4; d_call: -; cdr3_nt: TGTGCCAGCAGCTTGCCACCGGGAGCGGGCAATGAGCAGTTCTTC; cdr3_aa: CASSLPPGAGNEQFF
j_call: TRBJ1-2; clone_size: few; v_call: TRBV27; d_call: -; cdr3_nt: TGTGCCAGCAGCAGGGTTGGAGAGGGGCACTATGGCTACACCTTC; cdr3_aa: CASSRVGEGHYGYTF
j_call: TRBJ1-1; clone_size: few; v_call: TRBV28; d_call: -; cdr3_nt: TGTGCCAGCGGGCCGGGGAACACTGAAGCTTTCTTT; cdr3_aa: CASGPGNTEAFF
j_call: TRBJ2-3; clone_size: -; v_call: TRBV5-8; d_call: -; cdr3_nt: TGTGCCAGCAGCTTGCTACCGGGGACAGATACGCAGTATTTT; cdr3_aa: CASSLLPGTDTQYF
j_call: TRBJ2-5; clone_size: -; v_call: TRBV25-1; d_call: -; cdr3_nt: TGTGCCAGCAGTGAATCTTGGGGTATGGAGACCCAGTACTTC; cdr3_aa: CASSESWGMETQYF
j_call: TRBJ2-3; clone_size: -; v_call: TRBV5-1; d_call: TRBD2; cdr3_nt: TGCGCCAGCAGCTTGGTAGCGGGAGGGGTCGGCACAGATACGCAGTATTTT; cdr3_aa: CASSLVAGGVGTDTQYF
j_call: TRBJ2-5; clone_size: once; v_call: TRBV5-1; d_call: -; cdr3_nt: TGCGCCAGCAGCGTGGGGGCGGCTAGTCAAGAGACCCAGTACTTC; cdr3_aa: CASSVGAASQETQYF
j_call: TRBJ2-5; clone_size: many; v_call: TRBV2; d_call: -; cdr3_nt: TGTGCCAGCAGGTTCAGGAGGGGGGGAGAGACCCAGTACTTC; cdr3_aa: CASRFRRGGETQYF
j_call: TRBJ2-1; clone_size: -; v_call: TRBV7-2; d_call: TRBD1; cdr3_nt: TGTGCCAGCAGCTACCGGACAGGAGGTAATGAGCAGTTCTTC; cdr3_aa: CASSYRTGGNEQFF
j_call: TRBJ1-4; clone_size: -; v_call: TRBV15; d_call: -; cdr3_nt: TGTGCCACCAGCAGAGATCTAACAGGGAATGAAAAACTGTTTTTT; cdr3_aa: CATSRDLTGNEKLFF
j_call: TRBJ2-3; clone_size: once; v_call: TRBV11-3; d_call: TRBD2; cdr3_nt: TGTGCCAGCAGCCTTGGACTAGCAAGCGATACGCAGTATTTT; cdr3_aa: CASSLGLASDTQYF
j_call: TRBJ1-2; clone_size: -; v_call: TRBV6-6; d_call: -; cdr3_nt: TGTGCCAGCAGTTACAGCGGGTATGGCTACACCTTC; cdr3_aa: CASSYSGYGYTF
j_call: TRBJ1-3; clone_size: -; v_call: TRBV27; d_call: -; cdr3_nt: TGTGCCAGCAGGACCGGTGTAGCAGGAAACACCATATATTTT; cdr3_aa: CASRTGVAGNTIYF
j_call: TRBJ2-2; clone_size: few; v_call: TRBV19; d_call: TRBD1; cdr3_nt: TGTGCCACCCAAGACAGGGGGTTAGGGGAGCTGTTTTTT; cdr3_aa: CATQDRGLGELFF
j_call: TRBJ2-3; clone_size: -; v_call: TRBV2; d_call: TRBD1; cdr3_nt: TGTGCCAGCACACAGGGGGCAACAGATACGCAGTATTTT; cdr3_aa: CASTQGATDTQYF
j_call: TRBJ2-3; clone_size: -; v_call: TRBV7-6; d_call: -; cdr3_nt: TGTGCCAGCAGCCCGGACAGCGATACGCAGTATTTT; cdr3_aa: CASSPDSDTQYF
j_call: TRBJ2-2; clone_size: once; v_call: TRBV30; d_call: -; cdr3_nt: TGTGCCTGGAGTGTAGGGTCGGGCACCGGGGAGCTGTTTTTT; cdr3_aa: CAWSVGSGTGELFF
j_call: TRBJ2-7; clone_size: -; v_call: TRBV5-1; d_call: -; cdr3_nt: TGCGCCAGCAGCGCATCCAGCTACGAGCAGTACTTC; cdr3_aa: CASSASSYEQYF
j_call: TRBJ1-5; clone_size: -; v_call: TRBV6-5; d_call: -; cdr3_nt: TGTGCCACCAACATGCGCAATCAGCCCCAGCATTTT; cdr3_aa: CATNMRNQPQHF
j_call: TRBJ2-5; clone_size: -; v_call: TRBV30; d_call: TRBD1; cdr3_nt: TGTGCCTCTGGCCGGACAGGGGGAGAGACCCAGTACTTC; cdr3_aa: CASGRTGGETQYF
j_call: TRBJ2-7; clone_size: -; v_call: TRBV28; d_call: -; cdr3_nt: TGTGCCAGCAGTCGCCCGGTCTTCTACGAGCAGTACTTC; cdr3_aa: CASSRPVFYEQYF
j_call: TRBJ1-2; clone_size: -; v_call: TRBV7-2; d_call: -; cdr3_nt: TGTGCCAGCAGCTCACCGGGGGGATTTTACGGCTACACCTTC; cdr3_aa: CASSSPGGFYGYTF
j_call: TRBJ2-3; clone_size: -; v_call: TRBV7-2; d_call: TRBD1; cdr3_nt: TGTGCCAGCAGCTTAGTCAGGGGGACAGATACGCAGTATTTT; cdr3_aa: CASSLVRGTDTQYF
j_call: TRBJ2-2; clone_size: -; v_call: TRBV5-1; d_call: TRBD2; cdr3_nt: TGCGCCAGCAGCACGGGACTAGCGGGAGGCCACGGGGAGCTGTTTTTT; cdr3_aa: CASSTGLAGGHGELFF
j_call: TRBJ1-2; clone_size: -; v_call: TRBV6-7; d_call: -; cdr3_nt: TGTGCCAGCAGTTACTCCTGGTTCCTGCATGTGTATGGCTACACCTTC; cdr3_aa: CASSYSWFLHVYGYTF
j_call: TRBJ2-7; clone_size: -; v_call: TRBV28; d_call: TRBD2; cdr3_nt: TGTGCCAGCAGTTTTCCAACTAGCGGGATAAATGTGGACGAGCAGTACTTC; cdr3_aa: CASSFPTSGINVDEQYF
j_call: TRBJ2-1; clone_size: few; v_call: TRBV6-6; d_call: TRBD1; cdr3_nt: TGTGCCAGCAGTTTTCCGGGACAGGGGAACAATGAGCAGTTCTTC; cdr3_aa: CASSFPGQGNNEQFF
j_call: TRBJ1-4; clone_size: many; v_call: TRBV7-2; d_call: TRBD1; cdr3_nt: TGTGCCAGCAGCTTTCAACAGGGGACTAATGAAAAACTGTTTTTT; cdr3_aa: CASSFQQGTNEKLFF
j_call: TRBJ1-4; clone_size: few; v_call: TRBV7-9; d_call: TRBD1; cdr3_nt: TGTGCCAGCAGCTCAGGACAGGGAAGGGATGAAAAACTGTTTTTT; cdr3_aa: CASSSGQGRDEKLFF
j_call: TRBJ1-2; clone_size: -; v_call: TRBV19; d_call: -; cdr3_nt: TGTGCCAGTAGTATGACAGGACGGTACTATGGCTACACCTTC; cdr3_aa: CASSMTGRYYGYTF
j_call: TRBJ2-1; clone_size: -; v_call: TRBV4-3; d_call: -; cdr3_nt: TGCGCCAGCAGCCAGACGAGTACCCGAAGCTCCTACAATGAGCAGTTCTTC; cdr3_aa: CASSQTSTRSSYNEQFF
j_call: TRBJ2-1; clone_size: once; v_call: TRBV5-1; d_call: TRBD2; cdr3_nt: TGCGCCAGCAGCCCGGTGGTAGCGGGAGCCCATGAGCAGTTCTTC; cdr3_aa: CASSPVVAGAHEQFF
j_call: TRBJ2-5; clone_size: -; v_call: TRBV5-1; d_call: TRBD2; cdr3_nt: TGCGCCAGCAGCCCCGTCCTTACTAGCGGGAGGGAAGAGACCCAGTACTTC; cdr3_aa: CASSPVLTSGREETQYF
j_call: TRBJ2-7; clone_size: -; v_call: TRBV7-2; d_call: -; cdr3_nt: TGTGCCAGCAGCTCCACCCCGGGAACCCCCTACGAGCAGTACTTC; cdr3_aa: CASSSTPGTPYEQYF
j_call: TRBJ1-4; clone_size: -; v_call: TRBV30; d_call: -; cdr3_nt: TGTGCCTGGAGTGTACCCGACAGAACCAATGAAAAACTGTTTTTT; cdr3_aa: CAWSVPDRTNEKLFF
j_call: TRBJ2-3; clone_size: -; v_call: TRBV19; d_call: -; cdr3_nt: TGTGCCAGTAGTATTGGACACGGCACAGATACGCAGTATTTT; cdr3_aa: CASSIGHGTDTQYF
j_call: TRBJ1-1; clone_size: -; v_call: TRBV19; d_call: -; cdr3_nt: TGTGCCAGTAGTCTCCGGGCTGAGAACACTGAAGCTTTCTTT; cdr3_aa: CASSLRAENTEAFF